The source of this T cell receptor beta chain is a study of blood T cell repertoires in COVID-19. TCRdb's table, derived via immunoSEQ multiplex PCR, lists solely in-frame clones and lacks some. The sample contains about 250,000 clones, roughly 82% of which appear only once. The germline V gene has CDR1 SNHLY and CDR2 FYNNEI. The CDR3 is 14 residues long. V shed 5 bases and J 9 bases; nucleotides not matched to a gene: 4. The V gene is TRBV2, the J gene TRBJ1-6; 10 bases match TRBD1. The clonotype comes from a woman over 75 with active or convalescent COVID-19. Material: peripheral blood. CDR3 region: CASSKRDRGSPLHF. Written as DNA, the CDR3 is TGTGCCAGCAGTAAGCGGGACAGGGGTTCACCCCTCCACTTT.